The 7 T cell receptor beta chains reported below all come from one sample, sequenced in a study of shared clonotypes between healthy human individuals. Assay: immunoSEQ multiplex PCR; the TCRdb copy retains only in-frame clones and omits some. Of about 600,000 clones in the sample, roughly 97% were seen once. The specimen was naive CD4+ T cells sorted from blood. The subset is: CD45RA+ positively selected. Source of these receptors: a woman between 25 and 40 years old in good health.

The genes are TRBV2 and TRBJ2-4; tentative D call: TRBD2 (5 bases). V was trimmed by 3 bases and J by 0 bases, leaving 12 bases between them. The CDR3 extends over 16 amino acids. From germline, CDR1 is SNHLY and CDR2 FYNNEI. CDR3 DNA: TGTGCCAGCAGTGACGGGGTCCTTCTAGCCAAAAACATTCAGTACTTC. Translating gives CASSDGVLLAKNIQYF.

The chain couples TRBV29-1 to TRBJ2-1; 8 bases fit TRBD2. CDR3 length equals 13 residues. In germline, CDR1 is SQVTM, CDR2 ANQGSEA. Unmatched junction bases numbered 4, after V lost 1 base and J lost 8 bases. The CDR3 spells CSVEAGGSDEQFF. The CDR3 coding sequence is TGCAGCGTTGAAGCGGGAGGGTCCGATGAGCAGTTCTTC.

The rearrangement links TRBV7-2 to TRBJ1-5; 7 bases fit TRBD1. The CDR3 sequence is 14 residues long. CDR1 and CDR2 from the germline V gene are SGHTA and FQGNSA. The J segment lost 4 bases and the V segment lost 5 bases, leaving 5 bases of the junction unmatched. The CDR3 DNA reads TGTGCCAGCAGCAGGGGGGACAGAAATCAGCCCCAGCATTTT. Encoded protein: CASSRGDRNQPQHF.

This chain joins TRBV6-6 and TRBJ1-2, with D possibly matching TRBD1 (5 bases). The CDR3 runs 15 residues. In germline, CDR1 is MNHNY, CDR2 SVGAGI (reference sequence). V lost 4 bases to trimming and J lost 4 bases, with 16 bases between them. DNA for the CDR3: TGTGCCAGCAGTTTGCCGGACACCGGGGGCTATGGCTACACCTTC. It yields the protein CASSLPDTGGYGYTF.

The genes are TRBV7-3 and TRBJ1-4, with a weak D call TRBD1 (5 bases). CDR3 length equals 13 residues. Germline V gene lookup returns CDR1 SGHTA and CDR2 FQGTGA. Trimming removed 2 bases at V and 9 bases at J, with 10 bases between. The chain's CDR3 is CASSLAEGQKLFF. In nucleotides, the CDR3 is TGTGCCAGCAGCTTAGCGGAGGGGCAAAAACTGTTTTTT.

This rearrangement joins TRBV5-1 to TRBJ1-2; D unresolved. V was clipped by 7 bases and J by 8 bases, with 15 bases between them. CDR3 length: 12 residues. Germline lookup yields CDR1 SGHRS and CDR2 YFSETQ. The CDR3 bases are TGCGCCAGCCGGCTCTACTTGGAGGGCTACACCTTC. It yields the protein CASRLYLEGYTF.

The V call is TRBV28, the J call TRBJ1-2, with D uncertain. Trimming removed 6 bases at V and 3 bases at J, with 14 bases between. The V gene's germline CDR1 is MDHEN and CDR2 SYDVKM. CDR3 length: 14 residues. CDR3 protein: CASRAEKNYYGYTF. The CDR3 coding sequence is TGTGCCAGCAGGGCAGAAAAAAATTACTATGGCTACACCTTC.